The T cell receptor beta chain under discussion was sequenced for a study of Ad26.COV2.S vaccination and SARS-CoV-2 variants. Sample treatment: roughly 18 received Ad26.COV2.S at low or high dose, single or two shots; 5 received placebo; per-sample allocation not given. Day 63 after the first injection of vaccine or placebo was the sampling time. This Boston cohort included adults aged 18-55 years. Sequencing used immunoSEQ multiplex PCR; TCRdb keeps in-frame clones, though not all of them. Among about 320,000 clones, under 90% were seen once, and the ten largest hold around 5.5%. This CDR3 has 14 amino acids. The ends lost 6 bases at V and 4 bases at J; junction bases unmatched: 4. Germline CDR1 is LNHDA and CDR2 is SQIVND (reference sequence).

This rearrangement joins TRBV19 to TRBJ1-5, with 9 bases fitting TRBD1. The sequences come from peripheral blood, collected in a trial of Ad26.COV2.S vaccine versus placebo. The source of this sequence is a person between 18 and 59 years old who received the Ad26.COV2.S COVID-19 vaccine or a placebo. Here the CDR3 reads CASRPGQGNQPQHF. The CDR3 coding sequence is TGTGCCAGTAGGCCGGGACAGGGTAATCAGCCCCAGCATTTT.